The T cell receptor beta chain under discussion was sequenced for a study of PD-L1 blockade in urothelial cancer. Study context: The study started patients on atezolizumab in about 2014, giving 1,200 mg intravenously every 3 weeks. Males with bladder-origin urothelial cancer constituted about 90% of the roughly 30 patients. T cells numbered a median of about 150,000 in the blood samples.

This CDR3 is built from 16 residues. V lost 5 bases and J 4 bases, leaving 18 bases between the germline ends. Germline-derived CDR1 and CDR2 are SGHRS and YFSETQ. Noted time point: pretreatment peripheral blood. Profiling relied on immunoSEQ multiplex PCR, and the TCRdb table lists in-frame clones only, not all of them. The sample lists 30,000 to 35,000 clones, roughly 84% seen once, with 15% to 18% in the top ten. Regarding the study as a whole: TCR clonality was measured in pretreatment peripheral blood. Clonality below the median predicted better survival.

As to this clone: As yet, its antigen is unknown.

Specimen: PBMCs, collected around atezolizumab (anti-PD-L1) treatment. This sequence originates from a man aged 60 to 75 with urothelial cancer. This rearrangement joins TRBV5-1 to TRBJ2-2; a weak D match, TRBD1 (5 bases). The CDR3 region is CASSLLVGPTTGELFF. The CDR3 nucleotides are TGCGCCAGCAGTCTCCTAGTGGGGCCTACCACCGGGGAGCTGTTTTTT.